Listed below are T cell receptor beta chains from one sample, sequenced in a study of post-analysis software for immune sequencing data. MiXCR, run by TCRdb on the PCR reads, gives a single entry per CDR3 protein. The sample has about 760,000 distinct CDR3 sequences; 25% to 30% are singletons. Sequencing was carried out using blood. The source of these receptors is a girl aged 10-17 years with multiple sclerosis. Both conserved end residues are part of each CDR3. Each record gives: CDR3 DNA, CDR3 protein, J gene, D gene, V gene, clone size. A D gene is named only where the DNA matches it firmly. The size field is filled for only some rows; it gives once, few, many or a size class.

TGCAGTGCTAGAGGAGCTAGTTGGAACATTCAGTACTTC	CSARGASWNIQYF	TRBJ2-4	-	TRBV20-1	few
TGTGCCAGCAGCCCATGGGGGTCTAGCGGGATCTATCGGGTGCAGTACTTC	CASSPWGSSGIYRVQYF	TRBJ2-7	TRBD2	TRBV6-1	-
TGCAGTGCATGGACTAGCGGGGCCTACGAGCAGTACTTC	CSAWTSGAYEQYF	TRBJ2-7	TRBD2	TRBV20-1	-
TGCGCCAGCAAATCCCGACAGGATCACTACGAGCAGTACTTC	CASKSRQDHYEQYF	TRBJ2-7	-	TRBV5-1	-
TGCAGCGTTGAAGATCGGACGGGAGGTCCAGATACGCAGTATTTT	CSVEDRTGGPDTQYF	TRBJ2-3	TRBD2	TRBV29-1	-
TGTGCCAGCAGCTCGACAGGGTACAATCAGCCCCAGCATTTT	CASSSTGYNQPQHF	TRBJ1-5	TRBD1	TRBV7-2	few
TGTGCCAGCAGCCAGGGACAGGATCGATATGGCTACACCTTC	CASSQGQDRYGYTF	TRBJ1-2	TRBD1	TRBV7-9	-
TGCGCCAGCGGGGAAGGCACCACAGATACGCAGTATTTT	CASGEGTTDTQYF	TRBJ2-3	-	TRBV5-1	-
TGCAGTGCTAGAGATCGCTGGAGCGGGGCCAACGTCCTGACTTTC	CSARDRWSGANVLTF	TRBJ2-6	-	TRBV20-1	few
TGTGCCAGCAGCTTCGGTCATCACAGCAATGAGCAGTTCTTC	CASSFGHHSNEQFF	TRBJ2-1	-	TRBV7-9	few
TGTGCCAGCAGGCCCGACGGAGTATACTATGGCTACACCTTC	CASRPDGVYYGYTF	TRBJ1-2	-	TRBV12-3/TRBV12-4	-
TGTGCCAGCAGTGAATTCGGTGCGAACACCGGGGAGCTGTTTTTT	CASSEFGANTGELFF	TRBJ2-2	-	TRBV2	-
TGCAGCGTCTCCGCGAAGGTACCCGGTCGGGGTGAGCAGTACTTC	CSVSAKVPGRGEQYF	TRBJ2-5	-	TRBV29-1	few
TGTGCCAGCAGCCGGGACACCTATGGCTACACCTTC	CASSRDTYGYTF	TRBJ1-2	-	TRBV6-6	many
TGCAGTGTGACTCTCCCCACAGATACGCAGTATTTT	CSVTLPTDTQYF	TRBJ2-3	-	TRBV20-1	-
TGCGCCAGCAGCGTTCTGGGGGGGGAGACCCAGTACTTC	CASSVLGGETQYF	TRBJ2-5	TRBD2	TRBV5-1	few
TGTGCCAGCAGTTCGGGGGGGACTTACCAAGAGACCCAGTACTTC	CASSSGGTYQETQYF	TRBJ2-5	TRBD2	TRBV25-1	few
TGCAGTGCTAGAGATAACGGGGATACGCAGTATTTT	CSARDNGDTQYF	TRBJ2-3	-	TRBV20-1	once
TGTGCCAGCAGCCAAGATCTCGGGACAGTGAACACTGAAGCTTTCTTT	CASSQDLGTVNTEAFF	TRBJ1-1	TRBD1	TRBV14	few
TGTGCCAGCAGCGGCCAAGCGACTAGTCTCCCAGATACGCAGTATTTT	CASSGQATSLPDTQYF	TRBJ2-3	-	TRBV9	-
TGCAGTGCTAGAGACCCTCGCGTACCCTATGGCTACACCTTC	CSARDPRVPYGYTF	TRBJ1-2	-	TRBV20-1	-
TGTGCCAGCAGCGTAGGAGGGGGGGGCTCTAGAGCTTTCTTT	CASSVGGGGSRAFF	TRBJ1-1	-	TRBV9	few
TGTGCCAGCAGTTGGGGGGGAAGGGGGGCCAACGTCCTGACTTTC	CASSWGGRGANVLTF	TRBJ2-6	TRBD2	TRBV12-3/TRBV12-4	-
TGTGCCAGCAGGTCCGGGACTAGCGGGAAGATAGATACGCAGTATTTT	CASRSGTSGKIDTQYF	TRBJ2-3	TRBD2	TRBV12-3/TRBV12-4	few
TGCAGCGTGCGCGCGGGGGAATCCTACGAGCAGTACTTC	CSVRAGESYEQYF	TRBJ2-7	TRBD2	TRBV29-1	-
TGTGCCAGTAGTATAATCCGGGACAGCAGGGGCTACGAGCAGTACTTC	CASSIIRDSRGYEQYF	TRBJ2-7	TRBD1	TRBV19	few
TGCAGTGCTAGGGACGCGTACAGGACTAGCGGGATTAATGAGCAGTTCTTC	CSARDAYRTSGINEQFF	TRBJ2-1	TRBD2	TRBV20-1	-
TGTGCCAGCAGCTTAGAGGAGACAGGGGGTAATGAGCAGTTCTTC	CASSLEETGGNEQFF	TRBJ2-1	TRBD1	TRBV7-6	-
TGCGCCAGCAGCCAAGATAGGCTTTCCGCAACTAATGAAAAACTGTTTTTT	CASSQDRLSATNEKLFF	TRBJ1-4	-	TRBV4-3	few
TGTGCCAGCAGGCAGGGGGGCCAGCCCCAGCATTTT	CASRQGGQPQHF	TRBJ1-5	TRBD1	TRBV27	few
TGTGCCAGCAGACGTACCGGGACTAGCGGTACAGATACGCAGTATTTT	CASRRTGTSGTDTQYF	TRBJ2-3	TRBD2	TRBV7-2	few
TGCGCCAGCAGCTTGGAGGGACGAACCGGGGAGCTGTTTTTT	CASSLEGRTGELFF	TRBJ2-2	-	TRBV5-1	few
TGCGCCAGCAGCTTGCGCTCTCTAGCGGGGCACGTCAATGAGCAGTTCTTC	CASSLRSLAGHVNEQFF	TRBJ2-1	TRBD2	TRBV5-1	-
TGTGCCAGTAGTAGGGGGACAGGAGGCTCCTACAATGAGCAGTTCTTC	CASSRGTGGSYNEQFF	TRBJ2-1	TRBD1	TRBV19	-
TGTGCCAGCAGGTCTCCCTCCGGACAAAGGATCGGTGAGCAGTTCTTC	CASRSPSGQRIGEQFF	TRBJ2-1	-	TRBV5-4	-
TGCGCCAGCCGGCCACAGGGGGCGAACACCGGGGAGCTGTTTTTT	CASRPQGANTGELFF	TRBJ2-2	TRBD1	TRBV5-1	many
TGCAGTGCGGGGGGACAGTGCTACGAGCAGTACTTC	CSAGGQCYEQYF	TRBJ2-7	-	TRBV20-1	-